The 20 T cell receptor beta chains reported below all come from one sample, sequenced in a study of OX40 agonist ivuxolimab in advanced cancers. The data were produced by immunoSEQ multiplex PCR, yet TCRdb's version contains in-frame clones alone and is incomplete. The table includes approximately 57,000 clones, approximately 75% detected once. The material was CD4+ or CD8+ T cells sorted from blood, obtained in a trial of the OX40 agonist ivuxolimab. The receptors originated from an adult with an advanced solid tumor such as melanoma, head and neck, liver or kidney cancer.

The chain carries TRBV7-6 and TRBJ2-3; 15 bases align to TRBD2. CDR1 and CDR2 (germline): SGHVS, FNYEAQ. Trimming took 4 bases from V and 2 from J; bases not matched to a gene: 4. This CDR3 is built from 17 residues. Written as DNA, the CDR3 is TGTGCCAGCAGCTCCGGACTAGCGGGGGGGAACACAGATACGCAGTATTTT. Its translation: CASSSGLAGGNTDTQYF. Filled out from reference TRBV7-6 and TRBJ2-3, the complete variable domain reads GAGVSQSPRYKVTKRGQDVALRCDPISGHVSLYWYRQALGQGPEFLTYFNYEAQQDKSGLPNDRFSAERPEGSISTLTIQRTEQRDSAMYRCASSSGLAGGNTDTQYFGPGTRLTVL.

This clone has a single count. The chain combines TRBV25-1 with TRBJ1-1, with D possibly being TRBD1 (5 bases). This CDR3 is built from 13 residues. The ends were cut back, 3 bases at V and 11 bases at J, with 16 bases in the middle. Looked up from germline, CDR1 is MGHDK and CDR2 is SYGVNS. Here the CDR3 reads CASSDGTLRVAFF. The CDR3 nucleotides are TGTGCCAGCAGTGACGGGACTTTAAGGGTGGCTTTCTTT.

Here the CDR3 reads CASSLASGEQYF. The CDR3 DNA is TGCGCCAGCAGCTTGGCCTCAGGCGAGCAGTACTTC. The rearrangement links TRBV5-1 to TRBJ2-7; D unresolved. Deletions cut 0 bases from V and 6 bases from J, with 7 bases between. Germline-derived CDR1 and CDR2 are SGHRS and YFSETQ. The CDR3 is 12 amino acids.

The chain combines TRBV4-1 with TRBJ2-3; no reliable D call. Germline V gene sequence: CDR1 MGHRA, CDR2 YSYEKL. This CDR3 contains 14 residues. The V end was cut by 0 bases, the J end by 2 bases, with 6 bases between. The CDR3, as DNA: TGCGCCAGCAGCCAAGAAGGCCCCACAGATACGCAGTATTTT. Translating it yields CASSQEGPTDTQYF.

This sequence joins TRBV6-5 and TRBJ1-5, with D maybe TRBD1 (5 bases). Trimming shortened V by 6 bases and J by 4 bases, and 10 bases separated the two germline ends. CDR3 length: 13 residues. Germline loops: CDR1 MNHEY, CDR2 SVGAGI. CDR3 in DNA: TGTGCCAGCAGCATACGGGGGAATCAGCCCCAGCATTTT. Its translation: CASSIRGNQPQHF.

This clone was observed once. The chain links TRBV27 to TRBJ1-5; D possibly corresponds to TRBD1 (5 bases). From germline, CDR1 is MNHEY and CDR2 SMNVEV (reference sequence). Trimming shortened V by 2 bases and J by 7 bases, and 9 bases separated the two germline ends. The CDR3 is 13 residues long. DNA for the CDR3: TGTGCCAGCAGTTTAAGCAGGGCCCAGCCCCAGCATTTT. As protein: CASSLSRAQPQHF.

The CDR3 DNA sequence: TGTGCCAGCTCATCGTCACACAGGGAGGGCGAGACCCAGTACTTC. This codes for CASSSSHREGETQYF. V usage is TRBV18 and J usage is TRBJ2-5; D may be TRBD2 (7 bases). From germline, CDR1 is KGHSH and CDR2 LQKENI. V shed 5 bases and J shed 5 bases, with 18 bases lying between them. The CDR3 is 15 amino acids.

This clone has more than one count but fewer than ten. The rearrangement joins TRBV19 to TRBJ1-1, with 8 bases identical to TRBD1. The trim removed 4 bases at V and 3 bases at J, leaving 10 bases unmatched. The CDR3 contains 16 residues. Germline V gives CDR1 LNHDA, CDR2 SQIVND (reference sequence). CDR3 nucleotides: TGTGCCAGTAGTAATGACAGGGGTTATGGGGACACTGAAGCTTTCTTT. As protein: CASSNDRGYGDTEAFF.

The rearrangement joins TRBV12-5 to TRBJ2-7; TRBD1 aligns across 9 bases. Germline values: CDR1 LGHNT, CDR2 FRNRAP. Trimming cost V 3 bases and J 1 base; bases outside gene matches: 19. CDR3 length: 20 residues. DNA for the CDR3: TGTGCTAGTGGTTTCACTCGAATCATCCTTACAGGGGGCAGTTCCTACGAGCAGTACTTC. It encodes CASGFTRIILTGGSSYEQYF.

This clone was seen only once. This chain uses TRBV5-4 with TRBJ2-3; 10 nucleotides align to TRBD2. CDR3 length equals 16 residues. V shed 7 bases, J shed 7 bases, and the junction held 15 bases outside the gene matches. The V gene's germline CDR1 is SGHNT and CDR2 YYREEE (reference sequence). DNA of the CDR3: TGTGCCAGCCAAAACCCGAGCGGGGGGGCCGGACATACGCAGTATTTT. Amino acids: CASQNPSGGAGHTQYF.

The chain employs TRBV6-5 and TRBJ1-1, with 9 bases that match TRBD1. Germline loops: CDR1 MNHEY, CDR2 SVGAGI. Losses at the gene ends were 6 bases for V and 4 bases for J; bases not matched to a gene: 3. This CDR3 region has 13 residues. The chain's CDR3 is CASSKTGGTEAFF. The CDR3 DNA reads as TGTGCCAGCAGCAAGACAGGGGGCACTGAAGCTTTCTTT.

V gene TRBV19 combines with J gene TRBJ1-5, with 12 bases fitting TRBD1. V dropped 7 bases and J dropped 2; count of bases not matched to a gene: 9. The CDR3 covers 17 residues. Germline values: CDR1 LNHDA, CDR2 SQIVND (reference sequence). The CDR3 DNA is TGTGCCAGTACCAGGGACAGGGGGCAGGTTGGCAATCAGCCCCAGCATTTT. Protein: CASTRDRGQVGNQPQHF.

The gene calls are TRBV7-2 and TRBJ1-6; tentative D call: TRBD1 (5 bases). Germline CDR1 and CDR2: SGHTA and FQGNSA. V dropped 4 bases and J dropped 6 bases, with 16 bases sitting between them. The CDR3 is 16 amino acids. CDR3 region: CASSYTGDPLNSPLHF. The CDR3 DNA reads TGTGCCAGCAGCTACACAGGAGATCCCCTTAATTCACCCCTCCACTTT.

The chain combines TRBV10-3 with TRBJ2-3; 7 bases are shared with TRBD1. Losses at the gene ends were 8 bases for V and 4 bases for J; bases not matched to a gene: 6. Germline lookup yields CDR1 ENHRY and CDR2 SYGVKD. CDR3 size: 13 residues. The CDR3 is CAIQTGKADTQYF. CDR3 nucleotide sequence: TGTGCCATCCAGACAGGGAAGGCAGATACGCAGTATTTT.

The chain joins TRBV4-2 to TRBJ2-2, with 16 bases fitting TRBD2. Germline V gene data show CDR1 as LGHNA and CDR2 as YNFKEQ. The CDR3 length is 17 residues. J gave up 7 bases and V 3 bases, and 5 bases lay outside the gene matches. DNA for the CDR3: TGTGCCAGCAGCCAGGGACTAGCGGGGGGGCACGTCGGGGAGCTGTTTTTT. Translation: CASSQGLAGGHVGELFF.

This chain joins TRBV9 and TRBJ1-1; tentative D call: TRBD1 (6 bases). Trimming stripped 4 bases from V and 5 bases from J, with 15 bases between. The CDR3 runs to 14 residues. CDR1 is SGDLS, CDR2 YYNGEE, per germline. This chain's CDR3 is CASSTRGGPTEAFF. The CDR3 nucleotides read TGTGCCAGCAGCACCCGAGGGGGGCCGACTGAAGCTTTCTTT.

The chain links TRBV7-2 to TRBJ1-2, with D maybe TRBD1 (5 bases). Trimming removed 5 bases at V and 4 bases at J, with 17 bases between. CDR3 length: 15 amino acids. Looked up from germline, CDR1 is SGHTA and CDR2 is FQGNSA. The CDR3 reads CASSPRVSGVYGYTF. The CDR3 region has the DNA TGTGCCAGCAGCCCCAGGGTATCCGGGGTCTATGGCTACACCTTC.

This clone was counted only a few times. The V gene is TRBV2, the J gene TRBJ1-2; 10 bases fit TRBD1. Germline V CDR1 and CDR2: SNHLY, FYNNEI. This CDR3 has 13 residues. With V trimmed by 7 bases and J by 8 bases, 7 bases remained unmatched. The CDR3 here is CASMGQGFKGYTF. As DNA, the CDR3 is TGTGCCAGCATGGGACAGGGGTTTAAGGGCTACACCTTC.

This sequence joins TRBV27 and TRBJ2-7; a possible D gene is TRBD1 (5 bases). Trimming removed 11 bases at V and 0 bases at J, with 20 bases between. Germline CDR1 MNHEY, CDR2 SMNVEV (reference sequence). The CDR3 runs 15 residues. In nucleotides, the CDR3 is TGTGCCTGCGCACGCAGCAGGGCAGGCTCCTACGAGCAGTACTTC. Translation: CACARSRAGSYEQYF.

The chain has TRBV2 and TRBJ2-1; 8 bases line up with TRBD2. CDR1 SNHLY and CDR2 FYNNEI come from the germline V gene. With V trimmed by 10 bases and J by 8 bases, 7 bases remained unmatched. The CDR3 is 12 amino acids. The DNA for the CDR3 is TGTGCCACCGGGGGGGGGCCTTATGAGCAGTTCTTC. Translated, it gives CATGGGPYEQFF.